This T cell receptor beta chain appears in the sequencing data of a study of blood T cell repertoires in COVID-19. Study background: Specimens from acute and convalescent COVID-19 originated in the United States, Italy and Spain. From T cells, B-cell-depleted T cells, or PBMCs came the material, which was cDNA or gDNA.

Germline-derived CDR1 and CDR2 are LGHDT and YNNKEL (reference sequence). V shed 2 bases and J shed 3 bases, with 11 bases lying between them. The CDR3 has 14 amino acids. In the authors' workflow: Reference gene primer amplification gave nucleated cell count estimates. Sequencing was performed with immunoSEQ multiplex PCR; in TCRdb, only in-frame clones are kept and a portion is missing. Clonal size and the V and J genes are those of that table, whereas D and trimming came from the DNA. The sample lists over 90,000 clones, approximately 86% seen once, with 10% to 15% in the top ten. The sequencing sample was made of peripheral blood. The sequence was collected from a woman aged 60 to 75 in a cohort sampled during active or convalescent COVID-19. The chain employs TRBV3-1 (or the pseudogene TRBV3-2) and TRBJ2-7, with D hard to call. The CDR3 DNA follows: TGTGCCAGCAGCCAACAGGTGGCTATCTACGAGCAGTACTTC. The encoded protein is CASSQQVAIYEQYF.